This TCR beta chain was sequenced during a study of shared clonotypes between healthy human individuals. Clones were sequenced by immunoSEQ multiplex PCR, and TCRdb holds only the in-frame ones, with some missing. The sample carries about 2 million clones, around 95% recorded once. A word on this clone: The same CDR3 is also encoded by other DNA sequences in this sample.

V was clipped by 6 bases and J by 4 bases; unmatched bases: 4. Germline loops: CDR1 SNHLY, CDR2 FYNNEI. The CDR3 runs 14 residues. The J gene is TRBJ2-7, the V gene TRBV2; 12 nucleotides match TRBD2. The source material was naive CD4+ T cells sorted from blood. Documented subset: CD45RA+ positively selected. The TCR comes from a man younger than 35 in good health. CDR3 coding DNA: TGTGCCAGCAGCTCGACTAGCGGGGGATACGAGCAGTACTTC. It specifies CASSSTSGGYEQYF.